The 10 T cell receptor beta chains reported below all come from one sample, sequenced in a study of OX40 agonist ivuxolimab in advanced cancers. Receptor libraries were prepared by the immunoSEQ multiplex PCR assay. The immuneACCESS repertoire file appears here via TCRdb, limited to in-frame rearrangements. These files lack a portion of the clones; in checked studies, under half of the deficit traces to unresolved V genes, and the cause of the others is not known. The sample data list 50,000 to 75,000 clones, and about 90% of these were observed just once. Less than 6% of the sample is taken by the ten largest. This material consisted of CD4+ or CD8+ T cells sorted from blood, taken in a trial of the OX40 agonist ivuxolimab. All receptors come from an adult with an advanced solid tumor such as melanoma, head and neck, liver or kidney cancer.

The rearrangement joins TRBV28 to TRBJ2-2; a weak D match, TRBD1 (6 bases). This CDR3 spans 15 amino acids. V gave up 1 base and J gave up 5 bases, with 11 bases separating them. Germline CDR1 is MDHEN and CDR2 is SYDVKM. CDR3 DNA sequence: TGTGCCAGCAGTTTATACCTTAGGGGGACCGGGGAGCTGTTTTTT. Its translation: CASSLYLRGTGELFF.

A remark on this clone: Mismatch with germline at one junction end may stem from a read error. The J gene is TRBJ1-2, the V gene TRBV5-1; 7 nucleotides line up with TRBD1. The CDR3 extends over 13 amino acids. Germline V gives CDR1 SGHRS, CDR2 YFSETQ. The CDR3: CASSTEGAGAVSF. CDR3 sequence (DNA): TGCGCCAGCAGCACCGAGGGGGCAGGGGCCGTCTCCTTC.

The chain links TRBV18 to TRBJ1-2; D unclear. The germline gives CDR1 KGHSH, CDR2 LQKENI. The CDR3 has 15 amino acids. V lost 0 bases to trimming and J lost 3 bases, with 11 bases between them. The CDR3 DNA sequence: TGTGCCAGCTCACCACCCAAAGGGTTTGACTATGGCTACACCTTC. This gives the protein CASSPPKGFDYGYTF.

CDR3 coding DNA: TGCGCCAGCAGCCAATTACTAGCGGCAGGCACAGATACGCAGTATTTT. Its translation is CASSQLLAAGTDTQYF. The chain recombines TRBV4-1 with TRBJ2-3, with 8 positions matching TRBD2. The CDR3 runs to 16 residues. The V gene's germline CDR1 is MGHRA and CDR2 YSYEKL. With V trimmed by 2 bases and J by 1 base, 5 bases remained unmatched.

This clone was detected only a few times. This chain connects TRBV10-3 to TRBJ1-1; perhaps TRBD1 as D (5 bases). The V and J ends lost 3 bases and 1 base respectively, with 9 bases between them. CDR1 and CDR2 from the germline V gene are ENHRY and SYGVKD. CDR3 length: 14 amino acids. As DNA, the CDR3 is TGTGCCATCAGTGAACAGGCTAAGAACACTGAAGCTTTCTTT. It encodes CAISEQAKNTEAFF.

V usage is TRBV9 and J usage is TRBJ2-2; 12 bases fit TRBD2. Germline V gene lookup returns CDR1 SGDLS and CDR2 YYNGEE. The junction had 8 bases not matched to a gene; V was cut back by 6 bases and J by 2 bases. This CDR3 is built from 17 residues. CDR3 residues: CASTALGLAGNTGELFF. CDR3 coding DNA: TGTGCCAGCACCGCCCTCGGACTAGCGGGAAACACCGGGGAGCTGTTTTTT.

This clone occurred once. The J gene is TRBJ1-2, the V gene TRBV30; D is undetermined. The V end lost 5 bases, the J end lost 2 bases, and 3 bases lay between the germline ends. From germline, CDR1 is GTSNPN and CDR2 SVGIG (reference sequence). The CDR3 consists of 10 residues. CDR3 residues: CAWGNYGYTF. The CDR3 DNA sequence: TGTGCCTGGGGAAACTATGGCTACACCTTC.

The genes are TRBV28 and TRBJ1-5, with 7 bases that match TRBD1. Germline CDR1 MDHEN, CDR2 SYDVKM. This CDR3 has 15 amino acids. V was pared by 1 base and J by 6 bases, with 6 bases of the junction left unmatched. The CDR3: CASSLYADRAQPQHF. For the CDR3, the DNA is TGTGCCAGCAGTTTATACGCCGACAGGGCTCAGCCCCAGCATTTT.

This sequence joins TRBV6-4 and TRBJ2-7; 16 bases agree with TRBD2. Germline V gene sequence: CDR1 MRHNA, CDR2 SNTAGT. With V trimmed by 7 bases and J by 7 bases, 10 bases remained unmatched. There are 16 residues in the CDR3. In DNA, the CDR3 is TGTGCCAGCACCCCGGGACTAGCGGGAGGGTTAAGGGAGCAGTACTTC. Amino acids: CASTPGLAGGLREQYF.

This clone was found once. This CDR3 reads CASSLQGWSGELFF. For the CDR3, the DNA is TGTGCCAGCAGTTTACAGGGCTGGAGCGGGGAGCTGTTTTTT. This rearrangement joins TRBV27 to TRBJ2-2, with D tentatively TRBD1 (5 bases). Trimming cost V 2 bases and J 7 bases, with 11 bases left between them. CDR1 and CDR2 (germline): MNHEY, SMNVEV (reference sequence). CDR3 size: 14 residues.